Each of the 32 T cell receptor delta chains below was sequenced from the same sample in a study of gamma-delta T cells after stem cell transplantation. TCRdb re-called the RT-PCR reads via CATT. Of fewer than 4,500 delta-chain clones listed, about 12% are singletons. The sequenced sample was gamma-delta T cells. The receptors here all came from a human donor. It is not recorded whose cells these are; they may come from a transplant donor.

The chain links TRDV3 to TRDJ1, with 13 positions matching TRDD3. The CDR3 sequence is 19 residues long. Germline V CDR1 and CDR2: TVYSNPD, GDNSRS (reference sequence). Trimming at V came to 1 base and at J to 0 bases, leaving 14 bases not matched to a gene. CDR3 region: CAFTIPTCTGGYDTDKLIF. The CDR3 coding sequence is TGTGCCTTTACAATTCCTACGTGTACTGGGGGATACGACACCGATAAACTCATCTTT.

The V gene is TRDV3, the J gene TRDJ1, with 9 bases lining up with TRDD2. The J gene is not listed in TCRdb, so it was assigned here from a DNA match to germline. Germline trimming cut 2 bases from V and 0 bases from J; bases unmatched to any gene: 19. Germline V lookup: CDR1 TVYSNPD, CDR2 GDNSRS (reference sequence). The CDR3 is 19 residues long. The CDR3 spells CAFPSYSSAGGFYTDKLIF. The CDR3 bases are TGTGCCTTTCCTTCCTACTCTTCGGCTGGGGGGTTTTACACCGATAAACTCATCTTT.

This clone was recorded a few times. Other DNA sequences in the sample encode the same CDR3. CDR3 DNA sequence: TGTGCCTGTGACACCGTGCTGGGGGATACAGGCTCCTGGGACACCCGACAGATGTTTTTC. It yields the protein CACDTVLGDTGSWDTRQMFF. The chain uses TRDV2 and TRDJ3; 11 bases are shared with TRDD3. This CDR3 has 20 amino acids. V lost 0 bases to trimming and J lost 0 bases; unmatched junction nucleotides: 6. CDR1 is GEAIGNYY and CDR2 is EKD in the germline V gene.

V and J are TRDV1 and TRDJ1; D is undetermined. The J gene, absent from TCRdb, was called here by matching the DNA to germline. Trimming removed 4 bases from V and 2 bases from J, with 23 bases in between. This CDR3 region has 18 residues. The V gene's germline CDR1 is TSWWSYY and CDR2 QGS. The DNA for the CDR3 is TGTGCTCTTGGGGGACTCTCCGGTACTGAACCCCCTACCGATAAACTCATCTTT. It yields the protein CALGGLSGTEPPTDKLIF.

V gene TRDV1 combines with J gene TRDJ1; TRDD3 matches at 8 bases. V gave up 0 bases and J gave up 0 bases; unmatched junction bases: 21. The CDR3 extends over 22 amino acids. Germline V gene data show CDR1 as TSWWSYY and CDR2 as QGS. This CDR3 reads CALGELGVLGIPLQRYTDKLIF. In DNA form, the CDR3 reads TGTGCTCTTGGGGAACTTGGCGTACTGGGGATACCCCTACAGAGGTACACCGATAAACTCATCTTT.

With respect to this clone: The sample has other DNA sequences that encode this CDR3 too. CDR3 nucleotide sequence: TGTGCTCTTGGGGACCCTTCCTACGGGGGATACGCCGATAAACTCATCTTT. As protein: CALGDPSYGGYADKLIF. The chain carries TRDV1 and TRDJ1; perhaps TRDD3 as D (10 bases). Trimming took off 3 bases at V and 3 bases at J, with 20 bases between the two ends. The germline V gene has CDR1 TSWWSYY and CDR2 QGS. The CDR3 length is 17 residues.

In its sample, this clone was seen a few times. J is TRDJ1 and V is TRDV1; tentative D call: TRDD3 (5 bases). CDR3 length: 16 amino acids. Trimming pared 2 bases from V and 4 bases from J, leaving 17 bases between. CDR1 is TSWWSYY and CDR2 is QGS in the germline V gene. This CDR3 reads CALGEGSRGSGDKLIF. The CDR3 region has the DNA TGTGCTCTTGGGGAAGGATCTAGGGGGTCGGGCGATAAACTCATCTTT.

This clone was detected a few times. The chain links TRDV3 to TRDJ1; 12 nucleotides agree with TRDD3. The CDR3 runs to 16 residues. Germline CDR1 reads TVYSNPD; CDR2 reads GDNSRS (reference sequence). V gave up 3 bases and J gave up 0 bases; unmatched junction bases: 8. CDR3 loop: CALQLGDTKNTDKLIF. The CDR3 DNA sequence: TGTGCCTTACAACTGGGGGATACTAAGAACACCGATAAACTCATCTTT.

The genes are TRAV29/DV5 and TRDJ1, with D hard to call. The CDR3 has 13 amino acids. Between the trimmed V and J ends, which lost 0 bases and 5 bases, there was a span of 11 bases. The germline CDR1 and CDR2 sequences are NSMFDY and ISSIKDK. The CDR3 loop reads CAASGGTGDKLIF. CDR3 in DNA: TGTGCAGCAAGCGGAGGTACAGGAGATAAACTCATCTTT.

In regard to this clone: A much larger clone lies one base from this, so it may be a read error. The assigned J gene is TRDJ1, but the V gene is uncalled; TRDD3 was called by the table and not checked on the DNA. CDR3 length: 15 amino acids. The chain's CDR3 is CAASTGDQGTDKLIF. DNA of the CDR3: TGTGCAGCCAGTACTGGGGACCAGGGCACCGATAAACTCATCTTT.

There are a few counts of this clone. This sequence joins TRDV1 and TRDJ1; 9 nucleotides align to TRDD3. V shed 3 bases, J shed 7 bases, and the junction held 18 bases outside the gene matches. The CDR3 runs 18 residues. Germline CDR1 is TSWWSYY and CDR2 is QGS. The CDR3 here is CALGDLEPLLGDGGKLIF. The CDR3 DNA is TGTGCTCTTGGGGACCTCGAACCCCTGCTGGGGGATGGGGGTAAACTCATCTTT.

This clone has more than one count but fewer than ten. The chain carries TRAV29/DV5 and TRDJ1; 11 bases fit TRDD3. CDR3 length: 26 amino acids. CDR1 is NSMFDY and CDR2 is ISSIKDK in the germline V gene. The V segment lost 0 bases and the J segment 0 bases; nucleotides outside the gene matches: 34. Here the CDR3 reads CAASASTPFLRVIGGYACSYTDKLIF. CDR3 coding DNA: TGTGCAGCAAGCGCGTCGACCCCCTTCCTACGAGTAATTGGGGGATACGCGTGTTCTTACACCGATAAACTCATCTTT.

CDR3 region: CAFTIPEGDTGTDKLIF. CDR3 in DNA: TGTGCCTTCACAATCCCGGAGGGGGATACGGGCACCGATAAACTCATCTTT. The chain links TRDV3 to TRDJ1; 10 bases map to TRDD3. Germline V lookup: CDR1 TVYSNPD, CDR2 GDNSRS (reference sequence). The CDR3 length is 17 residues. After removal of 3 bases from V and 1 base from J, the junction contained 14 bases not matched to a gene.

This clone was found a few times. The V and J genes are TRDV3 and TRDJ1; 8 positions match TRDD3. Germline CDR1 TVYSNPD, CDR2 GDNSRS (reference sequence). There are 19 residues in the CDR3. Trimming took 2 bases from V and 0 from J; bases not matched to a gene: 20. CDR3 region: CAFGSLPRYWGAYTDKLIF. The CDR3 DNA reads TGTGCCTTTGGGAGCCTGCCCCGCTACTGGGGGGCGTACACCGATAAACTCATCTTT.

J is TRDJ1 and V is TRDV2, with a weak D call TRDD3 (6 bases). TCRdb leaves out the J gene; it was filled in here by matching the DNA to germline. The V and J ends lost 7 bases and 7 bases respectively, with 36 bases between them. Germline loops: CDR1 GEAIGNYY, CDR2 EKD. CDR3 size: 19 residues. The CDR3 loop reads CACVGQPLGGTRGRSKLIF. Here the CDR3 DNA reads TGTGCCTGCGTTGGACAACCGTTGGGGGGTACGCGGGGGCGGAGTAAACTCATCTTT.

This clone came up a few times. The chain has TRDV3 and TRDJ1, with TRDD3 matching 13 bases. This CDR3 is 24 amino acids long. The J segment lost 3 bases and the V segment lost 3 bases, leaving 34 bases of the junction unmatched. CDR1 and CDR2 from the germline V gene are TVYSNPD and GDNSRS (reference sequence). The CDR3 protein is CALHFFLNTPVLGDTGGFSDKLIF. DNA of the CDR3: TGTGCCTTGCACTTCTTCCTAAACACCCCGGTACTGGGGGATACGGGAGGGTTCTCCGATAAACTCATCTTT.

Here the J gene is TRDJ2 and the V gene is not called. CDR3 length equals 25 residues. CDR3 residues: CALWEMSDLSLLILRIGTLTAQLFF. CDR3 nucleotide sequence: TGTGCTCTTTGGGAAATGAGTGACCTTTCCCTCCTCATACTTCGAATAGGGACTTTGACAGCACAACTCTTCTTT.

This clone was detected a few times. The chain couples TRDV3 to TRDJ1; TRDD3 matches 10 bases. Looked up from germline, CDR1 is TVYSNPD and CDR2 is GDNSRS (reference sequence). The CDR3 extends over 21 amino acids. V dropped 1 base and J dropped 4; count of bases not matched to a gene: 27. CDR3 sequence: CAFKIAGPTRTGGLRLDKLIF. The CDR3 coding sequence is TGTGCCTTTAAAATAGCTGGCCCTACTCGTACTGGGGGATTGAGGCTCGATAAACTCATCTTT.

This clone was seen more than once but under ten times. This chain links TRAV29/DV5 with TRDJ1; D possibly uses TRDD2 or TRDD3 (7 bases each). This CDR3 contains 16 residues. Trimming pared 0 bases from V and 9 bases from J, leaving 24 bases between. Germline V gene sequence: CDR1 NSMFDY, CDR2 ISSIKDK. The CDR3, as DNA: TGTGCAGCAAGCGGGAGGGGTTCCTACAGTACTGGGGAACTCATCTTT. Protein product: CAASGRGSYSTGELIF.

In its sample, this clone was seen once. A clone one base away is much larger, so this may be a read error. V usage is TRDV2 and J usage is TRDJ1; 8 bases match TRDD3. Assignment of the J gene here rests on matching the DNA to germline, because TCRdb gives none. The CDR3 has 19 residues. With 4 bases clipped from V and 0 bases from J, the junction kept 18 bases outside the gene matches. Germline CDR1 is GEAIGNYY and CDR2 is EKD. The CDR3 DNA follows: TGTGCCTGTGATGATTTCCTTCTGGGGGAGCCCCACCACACCGATAAACTCATCTTT. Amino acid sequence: CACDDFLLGEPHHTDKLIF.

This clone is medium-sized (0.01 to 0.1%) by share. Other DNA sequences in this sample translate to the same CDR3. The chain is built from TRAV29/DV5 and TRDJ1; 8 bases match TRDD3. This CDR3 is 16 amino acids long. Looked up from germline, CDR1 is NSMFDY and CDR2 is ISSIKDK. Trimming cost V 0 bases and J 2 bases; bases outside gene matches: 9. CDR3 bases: TGTGCAGCAAGCGCGGGGGCTGGGGGACAAACCGATAAACTCATCTTT. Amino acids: CAASAGAGGQTDKLIF.

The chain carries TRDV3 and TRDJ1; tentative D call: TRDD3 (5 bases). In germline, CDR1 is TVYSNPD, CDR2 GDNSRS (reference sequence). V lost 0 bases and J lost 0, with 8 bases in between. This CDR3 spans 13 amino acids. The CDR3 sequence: CAFRGSDTDKLIF. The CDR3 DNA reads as TGTGCCTTTAGGGGGAGCGACACCGATAAACTCATCTTT.

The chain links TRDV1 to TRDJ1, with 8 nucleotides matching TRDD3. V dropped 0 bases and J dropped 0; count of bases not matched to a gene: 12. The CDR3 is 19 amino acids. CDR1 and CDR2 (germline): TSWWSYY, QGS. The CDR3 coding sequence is TGTGCTCTTGGGGAACTTACTTCTCGGGGGATATGCTACACCGATAAACTCATCTTT. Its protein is CALGELTSRGICYTDKLIF.

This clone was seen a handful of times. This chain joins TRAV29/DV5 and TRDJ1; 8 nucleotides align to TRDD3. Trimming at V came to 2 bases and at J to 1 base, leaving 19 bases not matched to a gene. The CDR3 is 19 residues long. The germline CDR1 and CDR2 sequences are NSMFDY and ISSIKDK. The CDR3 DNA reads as TGTGCAGCAAGGAGGCCTTTTGCGGGGGGGATAACCGCCACCGATAAACTCATCTTT. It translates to CAARRPFAGGITATDKLIF.

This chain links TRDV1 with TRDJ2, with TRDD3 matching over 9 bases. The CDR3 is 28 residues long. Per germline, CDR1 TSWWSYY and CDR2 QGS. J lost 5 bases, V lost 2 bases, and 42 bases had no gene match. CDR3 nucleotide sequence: TGTGCTCTTGGGGAATCAGCTTCCCCATTTCCTACTCTCCGATACTGGGGGAGCCGCCCGGGGGAAACAGCACAACTCTTCTTT. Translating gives CALGESASPFPTLRYWGSRPGETAQLFF.

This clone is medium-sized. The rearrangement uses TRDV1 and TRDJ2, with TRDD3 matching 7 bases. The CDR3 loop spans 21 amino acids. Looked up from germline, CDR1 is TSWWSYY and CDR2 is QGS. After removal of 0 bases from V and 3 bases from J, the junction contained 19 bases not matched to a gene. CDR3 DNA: TGTGCTCTTGGGGAACTTTACCCTGCCATGGGGGAAACTCCGCTGACAGCACAACTCTTCTTT. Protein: CALGELYPAMGETPLTAQLFF.

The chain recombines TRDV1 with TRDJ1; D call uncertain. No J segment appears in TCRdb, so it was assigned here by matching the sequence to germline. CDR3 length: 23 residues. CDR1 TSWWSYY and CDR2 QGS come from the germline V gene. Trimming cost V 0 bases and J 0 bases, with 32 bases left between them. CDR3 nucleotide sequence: TGTGCTCTTGGGGAACTCGTGCACAGCACTGTGGCCTCCCCTAGCCTGTACACCGATAAACTCATCTTT. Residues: CALGELVHSTVASPSLYTDKLIF.

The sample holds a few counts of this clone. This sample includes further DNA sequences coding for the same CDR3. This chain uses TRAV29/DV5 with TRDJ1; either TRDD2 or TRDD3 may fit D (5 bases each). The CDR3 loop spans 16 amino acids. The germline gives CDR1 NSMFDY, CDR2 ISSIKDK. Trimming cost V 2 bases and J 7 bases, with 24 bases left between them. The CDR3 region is CAARPPTAPGEGKLIF. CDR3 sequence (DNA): TGTGCAGCAAGGCCGCCTACCGCCCCCGGGGAGGGTAAACTCATCTTT.

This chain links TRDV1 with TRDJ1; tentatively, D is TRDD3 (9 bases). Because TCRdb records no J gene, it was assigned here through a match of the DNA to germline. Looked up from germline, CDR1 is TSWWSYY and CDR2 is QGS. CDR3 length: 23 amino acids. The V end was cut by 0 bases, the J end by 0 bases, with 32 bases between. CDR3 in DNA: TGTGCTCTTGGGGAACTCGGGCTTCCTACGCACTGGGGGACCAACCCCGACACCGATAAACTCATCTTT. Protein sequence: CALGELGLPTHWGTNPDTDKLIF.

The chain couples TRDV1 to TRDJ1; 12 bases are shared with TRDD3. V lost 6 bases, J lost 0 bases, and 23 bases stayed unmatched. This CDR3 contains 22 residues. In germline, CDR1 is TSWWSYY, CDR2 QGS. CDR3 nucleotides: TGTGCTCTTGGCTCCTTCTACGCGTCGCCTGGGGGATACGGGGGAAACACCGATAAACTCATCTTT. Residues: CALGSFYASPGGYGGNTDKLIF.

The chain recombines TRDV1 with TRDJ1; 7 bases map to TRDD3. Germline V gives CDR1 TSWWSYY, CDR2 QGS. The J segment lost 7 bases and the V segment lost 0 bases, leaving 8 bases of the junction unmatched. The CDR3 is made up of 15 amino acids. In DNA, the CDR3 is TGTGCTCTTGGGGAACTGTCCCTGGGGGGCCCTAAACTCATCTTT. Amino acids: CALGELSLGGPKLIF.

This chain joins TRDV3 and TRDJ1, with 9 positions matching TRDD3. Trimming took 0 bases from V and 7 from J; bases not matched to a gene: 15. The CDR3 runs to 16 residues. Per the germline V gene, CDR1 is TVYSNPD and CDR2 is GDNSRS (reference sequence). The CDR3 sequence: CAFRGLLLGDPGKLIF. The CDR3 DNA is TGTGCCTTTAGGGGCCTCCTACTGGGGGACCCCGGTAAACTCATCTTT. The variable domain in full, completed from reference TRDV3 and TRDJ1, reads CDKVTQSSPDQTVASGSEVVLLCTYDTVYSNPDLFWYRIRPDYSFQFVFYGDNSRSEGADFTQGRFSVKHILTQKAFHLVISPVRTEDSATYYCAFRGLLLGDPGKLIFGKGTRVTVEP.